The 12 T cell receptor beta chains presented below share a single source sample, sequenced in a study of T cell changes during pregnancy in multiple sclerosis. TCRdb keeps only in-frame clones here, not all; method: immunoSEQ multiplex PCR. There are 80,000 to 100,000 clones in the sample; under 95% occur only once, and more than 0.75% lies in the top ten. Sequences were derived from peripheral blood, sampled after pregnancy. All receptors derive from a female donor with multiple sclerosis, enrolled in a pregnancy study.

The genes are TRBV19 and TRBJ1-1; D gene uncertain. Germline V CDR1 and CDR2: LNHDA, SQIVND (reference sequence). The V gene lost 2 bases and the J gene lost 1 base, with 5 bases spanning the gap. This CDR3 spans 13 amino acids. The CDR3: CASSISRNTEAFF. In nucleotides, the CDR3 is TGTGCCAGTAGTATATCCCGGAACACTGAAGCTTTCTTT. The full variable domain, its missing parts supplied by reference TRBV19 and TRBJ1-1, is DGGITQSPKYLFRKEGQNVTLSCEQNLNHDAMYWYRQDPGQGLRLIYYSQIVNDFQKGDIAEGYSVSREKKESFPLTVTSAQKNPTAFYLCASSISRNTEAFFGQGTRLTVV.

V and J are TRBV9 and TRBJ2-1; TRBD2 matches at 11 bases. Germline V CDR1 and CDR2: SGDLS, YYNGEE. Trimming removed 3 bases from V and 8 bases from J; junction bases left unmatched: 22. The CDR3 is 20 amino acids. Here the CDR3 DNA reads TGTGCCAGCAGCGAGCTACTAGCGGGAGTTTTAGGAGATCCGTCCCATGAGCAGTTCTTC. Its translation is CASSELLAGVLGDPSHEQFF.

This clone was observed a single time. V usage is TRBV30 and J usage is TRBJ1-3; no clear D gene. The CDR3 is made up of 13 amino acids. V shed 6 bases and J shed 0 bases, with 9 bases lying between them. Germline values: CDR1 GTSNPN, CDR2 SVGIG (reference sequence). Written as DNA, the CDR3 is TGTGCCTGCCAGTTGTACTCTGGAAACACCATATATTTT. Translation gives CACQLYSGNTIYF. Full variable domain (outside the CDR3, taken from reference TRBV30 and TRBJ1-3): SQTIHQWPATLVQPVGSPLSLECTVEGTSNPNLYWYRQAAGRGLQLLFYSVGIGQISSEVPQNLSASRPQDRQFILSSKKLLLSDSGFYLCACQLYSGNTIYFGEGSWLTVV.

Note on this clone: The sample has other DNA sequences that encode this CDR3 too. The DNA for the CDR3 is TGTGCCAGCTCACCAAGACAGGGAAACCAGCCCCAGCATTTT. The encoded protein is CASSPRQGNQPQHF. The chain has TRBV18 and TRBJ1-5; 7 bases are shared with TRBD1. The CDR3 is 14 residues long. Germline V lookup: CDR1 KGHSH, CDR2 LQKENI. V trimming: 2 bases; J trimming: 7 bases; junction bases outside the gene matches: 5.

V and J are TRBV6-1 and TRBJ2-7, with D possibly TRBD1 on 5 matching bases. Germline CDR1 and CDR2: MNHNS and SASEGT. The V end lost 6 bases, the J end lost 1 base, and 13 bases lay between the germline ends. The CDR3 is made up of 14 amino acids. The CDR3 spells CASRSVTDSYEQYF. The CDR3 nucleotides read TGTGCCAGCAGGTCGGTGACAGATTCCTACGAGCAGTACTTC.

V is TRBV7-9 and J is TRBJ1-2; a weak D match, TRBD1 (6 bases). CDR3 length: 15 residues. V was pared by 0 bases and J by 4 bases, with 12 bases between. Germline V CDR1 and CDR2: SEHNR, FQNEAQ (reference sequence). The CDR3: CASSLAHRVTYGYTF. In DNA form, the CDR3 reads TGTGCCAGCAGCTTAGCGCACAGGGTTACCTATGGCTACACCTTC.

The genes are TRBV5-4 and TRBJ1-1, with 10 bases fitting TRBD1. The germline V gene encodes CDR1 SGHNT and CDR2 YYREEE (reference sequence). The CDR3 runs to 14 residues. The ends lost 4 bases at V and 5 bases at J; junction bases unmatched: 5. CDR3: CASSRGTGATEAFF. Here the CDR3 DNA reads TGTGCCAGCAGCCGCGGGACAGGGGCGACTGAAGCTTTCTTT.

The chain couples TRBV7-2 to TRBJ2-7; TRBD1 matches at 8 bases. The CDR3 length is 15 residues. Germline values: CDR1 SGHTA, CDR2 FQGNSA. Losses at the gene ends were 0 bases for V and 2 bases for J; bases not matched to a gene: 3. DNA of the CDR3: TGTGCCAGCAGCTTAGCCAGGGACAGGCCCTACGAGCAGTACTTC. As protein: CASSLARDRPYEQYF.

The chain carries TRBV13 and TRBJ2-7, with a tentative D call TRBD1 (6 bases). Trimming removed 10 bases from V and 1 base from J, with 14 bases in between. CDR3 length equals 13 residues. The germline CDR1 and CDR2 sequences are PRHDT and FYEKMQ (reference sequence). The CDR3 loop reads CATNEQGSYEQYF. The CDR3 coding sequence is TGTGCCACCAACGAACAGGGTTCCTACGAGCAGTACTTC.

V usage is TRBV11-2 and J usage is TRBJ2-1; 9 bases are a match to TRBD2. There are 17 residues in the CDR3. V dropped 3 bases and J dropped 10; count of bases not matched to a gene: 16. CDR1 is SGHAT, CDR2 FQNNGV, per germline. The CDR3 loop reads CASSFGVTSGPMGEQFF. In nucleotides, the CDR3 is TGTGCCAGCAGCTTTGGGGTAACTAGCGGGCCTATGGGGGAGCAGTTCTTC.

V gene TRBV4-2 combines with J gene TRBJ1-3; a weak D match, TRBD1 (6 bases). The germline gives CDR1 LGHNA, CDR2 YNFKEQ. The CDR3 is 19 residues long. Trimming stripped 0 bases from V and 0 bases from J, with 18 bases between. This CDR3 reads CASSQEPLTGPISGNTIYF. The CDR3 DNA follows: TGTGCCAGCAGCCAAGAACCCCTGACAGGACCAATCTCTGGAAACACCATATATTTT.

Comments on this clone: Sequence at one end of the junction differs from germline and may be a read error. This chain links TRBV9 with TRBJ1-2, with D unresolved. Germline V gene lookup returns CDR1 SGDLS and CDR2 YYNGEE. The CDR3 spans 14 residues. The DNA of the CDR3 is TGTGCCAGCAACGTAGGAGGGAGAAACTATGGCTACACCTTC. Its protein is CASNVGGRNYGYTF.